The TCR beta chain under discussion was sequenced for a study of blood T cell repertoires in COVID-19. Using immunoSEQ multiplex PCR, the repertoire was profiled, and TCRdb retains in-frame clones only, with some absent. The sample has a few hundred thousand clones, roughly 81% seen once. Germline V gene lookup returns CDR1 SGHTS and CDR2 YDEGEE. This CDR3 is built from 15 residues. Trimming cost V 4 bases and J 4 bases; bases outside gene matches: 4. Source material: PBMCs or T cells enriched from blood (not recorded which). This chain joins TRBV5-8 and TRBJ2-2, with 10 bases aligning to TRBD1. This TCR was sampled from a woman between 45 and 60 years old who had been exposed to COVID-19. CDR3 DNA: TGTGCCAGCAGCCCCGGGACAGGGGTCACCGGGGAGCTGTTTTTT. Protein: CASSPGTGVTGELFF.